Shown below are 26 T cell receptor beta chains from a single sample sequenced in a study of cytomegalovirus exposure and HLA in healthy donors. The PCR employed 60 Vbeta primers together with 13 Jbeta primers. The data were produced by immunoSEQ multiplex PCR, yet TCRdb's version contains in-frame clones alone and is incomplete. The top ten clones hold 1.5% to 2% of a sample with roughly 200,000 clones, around 78% of them seen once. Sequencing was carried out using PBMCs. The receptors were gathered from a man aged 25 to 45 in good health and CMV-seronegative.

V and J are TRBV5-4 and TRBJ2-5; D might be TRBD2 (5 bases). Germline V gene sequence: CDR1 SGHNT, CDR2 YYREEE (reference sequence). Trimming removed 4 bases from V and 5 bases from J, with 12 bases in between. The length of the CDR3 is 13 residues. Here the CDR3 DNA reads TGTGCCAGCAGCCCGGAAGGACTCGAGACCCAGTACTTC. Translation gives CASSPEGLETQYF.

The genes are TRBV7-9 and TRBJ2-7, with TRBD2 identical over 10 bases. This CDR3 contains 13 residues. Germline V gives CDR1 SEHNR, CDR2 FQNEAQ (reference sequence). The V segment lost 5 bases and the J segment 9 bases; nucleotides outside the gene matches: 7. The CDR3 DNA is TGTGCCAGCAGCCCAGCGGGAGGGCCGGGGCAGTACTTC. Residues: CASSPAGGPGQYF.

The gene calls are TRBV5-1 and TRBJ2-1; no definite D call. Per the germline V gene, CDR1 is SGHRS and CDR2 is YFSETQ. The germline V and J ends were trimmed by 2 bases and 3 bases, with 9 bases remaining between them. This CDR3 spans 14 amino acids. CDR3 residues: CASSFNSLYNEQFF. In DNA form, the CDR3 reads TGCGCCAGCAGCTTTAATAGTCTCTACAATGAGCAGTTCTTC.

This clone was recorded only once. V is TRBV28 and J is TRBJ2-1; 12 nucleotides line up with TRBD2. Germline values: CDR1 MDHEN, CDR2 SYDVKM. The V and J ends lost 5 bases and 6 bases, in that order; junction bases with no gene match: 8. This CDR3 is built from 16 residues. The CDR3 spells CASSPMTSGRSNEQFF. The CDR3 region has the DNA TGTGCCAGCAGTCCTATGACTAGCGGGAGATCCAATGAGCAGTTCTTC.

This chain joins TRBV9 and TRBJ2-5; weak D call: TRBD2 (6 bases). Germline values: CDR1 SGDLS, CDR2 YYNGEE. The CDR3 runs to 14 residues. Trimming removed 2 bases from V and 6 bases from J, with 14 bases in between. The CDR3 DNA reads as TGTGCCAGCAGCGTCAACACCGGGACTCAGACCCAGTACTTC. This gives the protein CASSVNTGTQTQYF.

The J gene is TRBJ2-7, the V gene TRBV5-3; maybe TRBD2 (7 bases). TRBV5-3 qualifies as an ORF whose function is uncertain. This CDR3 has 15 amino acids. V gave up 3 bases and J gave up 4 bases, with 17 bases separating them. CDR3 residues: CARSSRGGSRYEQYF. DNA of the CDR3: TGTGCCAGAAGCTCCAGGGGCGGGAGTAGGTACGAGCAGTACTTC.

The chain couples TRBV6-4 to TRBJ2-6; weak D call: TRBD1 (6 bases). Germline V gene lookup returns CDR1 MRHNA and CDR2 SNTAGT. The V gene lost 3 bases and the J gene lost 4 bases, with 13 bases spanning the gap. The length of the CDR3 is 16 residues. DNA for the CDR3: TGTGCCAGCAGTGAAGCCCCAGGGGTCGGGGCCAACGTCCTGACTTTC. This translates into CASSEAPGVGANVLTF.

The CDR3 DNA follows: TGTGCCAGCAGTTACCACCTAGAGTCGGCCTCCGACTCCTACGAGCAGTACTTC. This encodes CASSYHLESASDSYEQYF. V is TRBV28 and J is TRBJ2-7, with D unresolved. The V end lost 4 bases, the J end lost 0 bases, and 22 bases lay between the germline ends. The germline CDR1 and CDR2 sequences are MDHEN and SYDVKM. The CDR3 totals 18 residues.

This chain joins TRBV28 and TRBJ1-5, with TRBD1 as a possible D gene (5 bases). The V end lost 5 bases, the J end lost 3 bases, and 14 bases lay between the germline ends. This CDR3 is built from 15 residues. Germline V gives CDR1 MDHEN, CDR2 SYDVKM. The CDR3 spells CASSEQEQINQPQHF. Here the CDR3 DNA reads TGTGCCAGCAGTGAACAGGAGCAAATCAATCAGCCCCAGCATTTT.

The chain links TRBV10-2 to TRBJ2-2, with 9 bases matching TRBD2. The CDR3 is 15 residues long. V dropped 5 bases and J dropped 3; count of bases not matched to a gene: 4. Looked up from germline, CDR1 is WSHSY and CDR2 is SAAADI. In DNA form, the CDR3 reads TGCGCCAGCAGTCCTAGCGGGGATTACACCGGGGAGCTGTTTTTT. Encoded protein: CASSPSGDYTGELFF.

The chain recombines TRBV10-3 with TRBJ1-3; D is ambiguous. The CDR3 loop spans 12 amino acids. The V end was cut by 6 bases, the J end by 0 bases, with 3 bases between. Germline values: CDR1 ENHRY, CDR2 SYGVKD. CDR3 nucleotide sequence: TGTGCCATCAGGTACTCTGGAAACACCATATATTTT. Protein: CAIRYSGNTIYF.

This rearrangement joins TRBV7-2 to TRBJ1-6; 10 positions agree with TRBD1. The germline CDR1 and CDR2 sequences are SGHTA and FQGNSA. J was trimmed by 10 bases and V by 5 bases; bases with no gene match: 8. The CDR3 has 15 amino acids. CDR3 nucleotide sequence: TGTGCCAGCAGCCCAGTGGACAGGGGGTTATCACCCCTCCACTTT. This codes for CASSPVDRGLSPLHF.

This chain uses TRBV5-4 with TRBJ2-7, with 7 bases lining up with TRBD2. Germline V gene data show CDR1 as SGHNT and CDR2 as YYREEE (reference sequence). The V and J ends lost 0 bases and 3 bases, in that order; junction bases with no gene match: 6. The CDR3 is 15 amino acids. CDR3 sequence (DNA): TGTGCCAGCAGCTTGGGAGGGACTAATATCTACGAGCAGTACTTC. Translation gives CASSLGGTNIYEQYF.

The chain combines TRBV11-3 with TRBJ2-1; 12 bases match TRBD2. After removal of 5 bases from V and 6 bases from J, the junction contained 8 bases not matched to a gene. The CDR3 length is 16 residues. The germline V gene encodes CDR1 SGHNT and CDR2 YENEEA. The CDR3 here is CASSPHETSGSNEQFF. CDR3 nucleotide sequence: TGTGCCAGCAGCCCCCATGAGACTAGCGGGAGCAATGAGCAGTTCTTC. Based on the CDR3 plus reference TRBV11-3 and TRBJ2-1, the full variable domain is EAGVVQSPRYKIIEKKQPVAFWCNPISGHNTLYWYLQNLGQGPELLIRYENEEAVDDSQLPKDRFSAERLKGVDSTLKIQPAELGDSAVYLCASSPHETSGSNEQFFGPGTRLTVL.

This sequence joins TRBV5-1 and TRBJ2-3, with a tentative D call TRBD1 (5 bases). V was cut by 0 bases and J by 5 bases, with 7 bases left in between. The length of the CDR3 is 13 residues. The germline CDR1 and CDR2 sequences are SGHRS and YFSETQ. The CDR3 DNA reads TGCGCCAGCAGCTTGGCCAGGGAAGATACGCAGTATTTT. Residues: CASSLAREDTQYF.

This rearrangement joins TRBV7-6 to TRBJ2-3; 7 bases line up with TRBD1. The length of the CDR3 is 15 residues. Trimming removed 3 bases from V and 3 bases from J; junction bases left unmatched: 6. Germline-derived CDR1 and CDR2 are SGHVS and FNYEAQ. The CDR3 nucleotides are TGTGCCAGCAGCTTTAGACAGGGTCCGACAGATACGCAGTATTTT. It yields the protein CASSFRQGPTDTQYF. The full variable domain, rest sourced from reference TRBV7-6 and TRBJ2-3, is GAGVSQSPRYKVTKRGQDVALRCDPISGHVSLYWYRQALGQGPEFLTYFNYEAQQDKSGLPNDRFSAERPEGSISTLTIQRTEQRDSAMYRCASSFRQGPTDTQYFGPGTRLTVL.

On this clone: One junction end disagrees with the germline gene, perhaps due to a read error. The chain uses TRBV5-1 and TRBJ1-1, with D possibly TRBD1 on 5 matching bases. Germline values: CDR1 SGHRS, CDR2 YFSETQ. The CDR3 runs 14 residues. The CDR3 coding sequence is TGCGCCAGCAGGTTGGACGGGGGATTGGCTGAAGCTTTCTTT. It is translated as CASRLDGGLAEAFF.

The chain carries TRBV18 and TRBJ2-7, with D perhaps TRBD2 (5 bases). The germline V and J ends were trimmed by 3 bases and 7 bases, with 10 bases remaining between them. CDR3 size: 12 residues. Germline CDR1 and CDR2: KGHSH and LQKENI. This chain's CDR3 is CASSPGGLEQYF. CDR3 bases: TGTGCCAGCTCACCTGGCGGGTTGGAGCAGTACTTC.

The rearrangement uses TRBV6-6 and TRBJ2-1, with TRBD2 matching 12 bases. Germline lookup yields CDR1 MNHNY and CDR2 SVGAGI (reference sequence). The CDR3 runs to 16 residues. Germline trimming cut 5 bases from V and 6 bases from J; bases unmatched to any gene: 8. The CDR3: CASSPRLAGVRNEQFF. Here the CDR3 DNA reads TGTGCCAGCAGTCCTAGACTAGCGGGAGTGCGCAATGAGCAGTTCTTC.

This clone came up a few times. V usage is TRBV15 and J usage is TRBJ1-4; D is unresolved. V was trimmed by 0 bases and J by 6 bases, leaving 5 bases between them. In germline, CDR1 is LNHNV, CDR2 YYDKDF (reference sequence). This CDR3 has 13 residues. The chain's CDR3 is CATSRDQDEKLFF. DNA for the CDR3: TGTGCCACCAGCAGAGATCAGGATGAAAAACTGTTTTTT.

The chain employs TRBV27 and TRBJ1-5; 12 nucleotides line up with TRBD1. V dropped 6 bases and J dropped 4; count of bases not matched to a gene: 4. This CDR3 has 15 residues. Germline CDR1 is MNHEY and CDR2 is SMNVEV (reference sequence). CDR3 sequence reads: CASRGQGATNQPQHF. The CDR3 nucleotides read TGTGCCAGCAGGGGACAGGGGGCTACTAATCAGCCCCAGCATTTT.

The count of this clone is one. Compared with germline, one end of the junction differs, possibly owing to a read error. DNA of the CDR3: TGTGCCAGCACCTTATGGGACTTGGGGACTCTTCCCAATCAGCCCCAGCATTTT. Protein sequence: CASTLWDLGTLPNQPQHF. The chain uses TRBV7-9 and TRBJ1-5; maybe TRBD1 (5 bases). CDR3 length equals 18 residues. CDR1 is SEHNR, CDR2 FQNEAQ, per germline (reference sequence).

This clone was found a few times. The chain uses TRBV11-1 and TRBJ2-5; maybe TRBD1 (6 bases). The CDR3 has 14 residues. Germline V gene data show CDR1 as SGHAT and CDR2 as FQDESV (reference sequence). Trimming cost V 3 bases and J 4 bases, with 12 bases left between them. The CDR3 DNA reads TGTGCCAGCAGCTTGGACAGAACGGCAGAGACCCAGTACTTC. This sequence encodes CASSLDRTAETQYF.

The DNA for the CDR3 is TGTGCCAGCTCACCGGAAGCGGGGAGGACTAACTATGGCTACACCTTC. Translation: CASSPEAGRTNYGYTF. The chain employs TRBV18 and TRBJ1-2, with unresolved D. The CDR3 has 16 amino acids. V gave up 3 bases and J gave up 0 bases, with 14 bases separating them. The germline V gene encodes CDR1 KGHSH and CDR2 LQKENI.

This chain uses TRBV25-1 with TRBJ2-2; 10 nucleotides line up with TRBD1. Germline trimming cut 6 bases from V and 7 bases from J; bases unmatched to any gene: 8. Germline values: CDR1 MGHDK, CDR2 SYGVNS. The CDR3 runs 15 residues. The CDR3 coding sequence is TGTGCCAGCAGAGGGACAGGGGCGACCAACGGGGAGCTGTTTTTT. It is translated as CASRGTGATNGELFF.

This clone occurred a few times. This chain joins TRBV28 and TRBJ1-1, with D possibly matching TRBD1 (6 bases). V lost 0 bases to trimming and J lost 8 bases, with 19 bases between them. CDR1 and CDR2 (germline): MDHEN, SYDVKM. The CDR3 consists of 16 residues. The CDR3 DNA is TGTGCCAGCAGTTTATGGGACACGGGGCAGGGGAAGGAAGCTTTCTTT. Its translation: CASSLWDTGQGKEAFF.